This T cell receptor (beta chain) emerged from a study (dated by TCRdb to about 2015). For context, the study as a whole: The study set out to test whether tumor-infiltrating Tregs in breast cancer get recruited from blood Tregs or are instead converted in situ from other CD4+ T cell subsets. Points the paper makes about the study in general: The validation in the larger cohort was limited to a single TCR beta V-J rearrangement instead of whole repertoires. The greatest overlap of tumor-infiltrating Treg TCR alpha and beta sequences was with tumor naive CD4+ T cells, followed next by blood naive CD4+ T cells. Tumor memory CD4+ T cell TCR gene usage was found to cluster with blood and lymph node memory CD4+ cells and with lymph node naive CD4+ cells.

Reading from cysteine to phenylalanine, the CDR3 counts 13 amino acids. The DNA shown is the 39-base CDR3, in frame from base 1. V was cut back by 1 base and J by 9 bases, leaving a gap of 7 bases between them. Full-length TCR variable regions were amplified by 5' RACE PCR with constant-region reverse primers, followed by semi-nested PCR with Nested Universal Primer A. Using the ReliaPrep RNA Cell Miniprep System, total RNA was extracted, and the SMARTer RACE 5'/3' Kit was then used to reverse transcribe the RNA into 5'RACE-ready cDNA. Full-length TCR alpha and beta libraries were barcoded with multiplex adaptors and sequenced on an Illumina MiSeq. Per the authors' processing: Sequencing data were pooled across the five patients for each of nine subset-tissue groups and compared by unsupervised clustering of TCR gene usage. The Morisita-Horn index was used to calculate repertoire similarity, with shared sequences weighted according to their contribution to each repertoire. The public reads were run again by TCRdb, first through fastp at Q25 and then through MiXCR, and only productive beta chains were kept. Duplicate CDR3 protein sequences are folded into a single record with the most common DNA and genes. The V and J calls come from TCRdb's annotation, not from the publication. A total of roughly 46,000 distinct CDR3 sequences appear in this sample, 28% of them only once. The ten biggest clones cover around 1.9% of the sample.

This clonotype was counted only a few times. What this receptor recognizes is not known. Base qualities are not provided; no much larger clone lies one nucleotide away. Naive CD4+ T cells were purified with the Miltenyi Naive CD4+ T Cell Isolation kit, with Tregs depleted using CD25 microbeads. Tregs, naive and memory CD4+ T cells from tumor, blood and ipsilateral draining lymph nodes of five breast cancer patients underwent full-length TCR alpha and beta sequencing. Ficoll density gradient centrifugation was used to isolate mononuclear cells from lymph nodes or from approximately 46 ml of peripheral blood. FACS confirmed that the sorted cell populations were more than 90% pure.

This clonotype was sampled from a female donor with breast cancer. Sequencing was performed on naive CD4+ T cells sorted from blood. The cell subset or site label, read with the paper, signifies: naive CD4+ T cells, CD4+CD45RA+CD25-. The chain couples TRBV12-3 or TRBV12-4 to TRBJ1-6, with the D gene call left open. For the CDR3, the sequence is CASSLDGTSPLHF. The DNA sequence is as follows: TGTGCCAGCAGTTTAGATGGCACTTCACCCCTCCACTTT.